This T cell receptor beta chain originates from a study of regulatory T cells in long-lasting Graves disease. Study in general: With positive TSH receptor antibodies and over 5 years of antithyroid drugs, Graves' disease was considered persistent.

Germline V gives CDR1 MDHEN, CDR2 SYDVKM. The CDR3 contains 17 residues. With 1 base removed from V and 4 bases from J, the gap between germline ends came to 19 bases. Regarding time point: persistent/refractory GD, antithyroid drugs over 5 years with positive TRAb. The TCR library was prepared using RNA isolated from PBMCs. Sequencing libraries for TCR beta were prepared with iRepertoire HTBI primers and Arm-PCR of CDR3 regions. Original data processing: Taken together, the samples had 62 TRBV and more than 11 TRBJ segments identified. TCRdb passed the multiplex PCR reads through MiXCR, listing each CDR3 protein once. TCRdb's processing, not the authors', yielded these V and J calls. This sample has 650,000 to 850,000 distinct CDR3 sequences, with around 30% found just once. On this clonotype: Its specificity is unknown.

Study results and caveats: Analysis covered peripheral blood alone, not thyroid tissue.

The V and J genes are TRBV28 and TRBJ1-1, with D possibly matching TRBD1 (5 bases). The source is a female donor with Graves disease. This material consisted of peripheral blood mononuclear cells (PBMCs), taken when the disease was refractory, from a patient treated with antithyroid drugs. DNA for the CDR3: TGTGCCAGCAGTTTATATATCATGGTCCGGGGCCGCACTGAAGCTTTCTTT. Amino acid sequence: CASSLYIMVRGRTEAFF. The entire variable domain, with the rest obtained from reference TRBV28 and TRBJ1-1, is as follows: DVKVTQSSRYLVKRTGEKVFLECVQDMDHENMFWYRQDPGLGLRLIYFSYDVKMKEKGDIPEGYSVSREKKERFSLILESASTNQTSMYLCASSLYIMVRGRTEAFFGQGTRLTVV.